Listed here are 9 T cell receptor beta chains from one sample, sequenced in a study of blood T cell repertoires in COVID-19. Repertoires were generated with immunoSEQ multiplex PCR, while TCRdb's copy carries only in-frame clones and drops some. The table includes about 220,000 clones, approximately 80% detected once. Sequencing was performed on peripheral blood. These receptors were collected from a human donor in a cohort sampled during active COVID-19.

The chain recombines TRBV11-2 with TRBJ2-5; 10 nucleotides match TRBD2. The junction had 7 bases not matched to a gene; V was cut back by 5 bases and J by 1 base. Germline CDR1 and CDR2: SGHAT and FQNNGV. The CDR3 runs 16 residues. The CDR3 reads CASSRLSGGGQETQYF. The CDR3 region has the DNA TGTGCCAGCAGCCGGCTAAGCGGGGGGGGCCAAGAGACCCAGTACTTC.

The chain recombines TRBV30 with TRBJ2-1; TRBD2 matches at 10 bases. V shed 0 bases and J 0 bases; nucleotides not matched to a gene: 11. CDR3 size: 19 residues. Germline V gives CDR1 GTSNPN, CDR2 SVGIG (reference sequence). The CDR3 sequence is CAWSVPGSGGPSSYNEQFF. In nucleotides, the CDR3 is TGTGCCTGGAGTGTACCGGGTAGCGGGGGGCCAAGCTCCTACAATGAGCAGTTCTTC.

The genes are TRBV19 and TRBJ2-1; 9 bases map to TRBD1. V dropped 6 bases and J dropped 4; count of bases not matched to a gene: 7. The CDR3 is 15 residues long. The germline CDR1 and CDR2 sequences are LNHDA and SQIVND (reference sequence). This chain's CDR3 is CASSGGTGIYNEQFF. The CDR3 coding sequence is TGTGCCAGTAGCGGGGGGACAGGGATTTACAATGAGCAGTTCTTC. The full variable domain, in which reference TRBV19 and TRBJ2-1 provide the parts outside the CDR3, is DGGITQSPKYLFRKEGQNVTLSCEQNLNHDAMYWYRQDPGQGLRLIYYSQIVNDFQKGDIAEGYSVSREKKESFPLTVTSAQKNPTAFYLCASSGGTGIYNEQFFGPGTRLTVL.

The rearrangement links TRBV7-2 to TRBJ2-7, with 8 bases fitting TRBD2. J gave up 3 bases and V 1 base, and 5 bases lay outside the gene matches. CDR1 and CDR2 (germline): SGHTA, FQGNSA. This CDR3 comprises 15 residues. The DNA of the CDR3 is TGTGCCAGCAGCTTAGAAAGCGGGGGCCTCTACGAGCAGTACTTC. Amino acid sequence: CASSLESGGLYEQYF.

J is TRBJ1-5 and V is TRBV2; 9 nucleotides line up with TRBD1. After removal of 5 bases from V and 7 bases from J, the junction contained 6 bases not matched to a gene. CDR1 and CDR2 (germline): SNHLY, FYNNEI. The CDR3 is 14 amino acids. CDR3 residues: CASSYDRGRQPQHF. CDR3 sequence (DNA): TGTGCCAGCAGTTACGACAGGGGGAGACAGCCCCAGCATTTT.

The chain couples TRBV11-2 to TRBJ2-7, with D perhaps TRBD1 (5 bases). Germline V gene sequence: CDR1 SGHAT, CDR2 FQNNGV. The CDR3 is 15 residues long. Trimming took off 5 bases at V and 4 bases at J, with 18 bases between the two ends. The CDR3 DNA reads TGTGCCAGCAGCCCCACCGGTGGAAGGGGATACGAGCAGTACTTC. Translation gives CASSPTGGRGYEQYF.

This chain joins TRBV2 and TRBJ2-7; D uncertain. The CDR3 totals 15 residues. V lost 3 bases and J 0 bases, leaving 12 bases between the germline ends. Germline V gene data show CDR1 as SNHLY and CDR2 as FYNNEI. CDR3 residues: CASSEVKHSSYEQYF. The CDR3 DNA reads TGTGCCAGCAGTGAGGTTAAGCACAGCTCCTACGAGCAGTACTTC.

The genes are TRBV5-1 and TRBJ2-1, with TRBD2 matching 15 bases. After removal of 4 bases from V and 13 bases from J, the junction contained 9 bases not matched to a gene. This CDR3 spans 15 amino acids. Germline loops: CDR1 SGHRS, CDR2 YFSETQ. The CDR3 loop reads CASSPGTSGGHPQFF. CDR3 bases: TGCGCCAGCAGCCCGGGGACTAGCGGGGGGCATCCCCAGTTCTTC.

The chain employs TRBV7-9 and TRBJ1-5, with a tentative D call TRBD1 (5 bases). In germline, CDR1 is SEHNR, CDR2 FQNEAQ (reference sequence). V was cut by 2 bases and J by 2 bases, with 10 bases left in between. The CDR3 spans 15 residues. Written as DNA, the CDR3 is TGTGCCAGCAGCTTATTAGGGGCAGGCAATCAGCCCCAGCATTTT. Protein sequence: CASSLLGAGNQPQHF. Looking up the rest from reference TRBV7-9 and TRBJ1-5 gives the full variable domain: DTGVSQNPRHKITKRGQNVTFRCDPISEHNRLYWYRQTLGQGPEFLTYFQNEAQLEKSRLLSDRFSAERPKGSFSTLEIQRTEQGDSAMYLCASSLLGAGNQPQHFGDGTRLSIL.